This T cell receptor (beta chain) is from a study of graft-versus-host responses after intestinal transplantation. About the study: For around 3 years after anti-thymocyte globulin induction, all recipients took tacrolimus and steroids. Study-wide findings and caveats: GvH clones appeared in recipient marrow, some first in ileum or blood.

Profiling relied on immunoSEQ multiplex PCR, and the TCRdb table lists in-frame clones only, not all of them. The data contain more than 50,000 clones, 75% to 95% of them singletons. To note about this clone: Its antigen is undetermined.

The CDR3 runs to 22 residues. The chain joins TRBV21-1 to TRBJ2-7; the table names TRBD2, a call not compared with the DNA. TRBV21-1 is classified as a pseudogene. This material consisted of PBMCs, taken roughly 660 days after intestinal transplant. The source of this sequence is a human patient who received an intestinal transplant, so some T cells may come from the graft donor. The CDR3 here is CASSKADKQKPSEPGRDYEQYF. In DNA, the CDR3 is TGTGCCAGCAGCAAAGCCGATAAACAAAAACCAAGCGAGCCAGGGCGGGACTACGAGCAGTACTTC.